This TCR beta chain was documented in a study of CD8 T cells in Susac syndrome. RNA was extracted with the RNeasy kit, and a quantity of roughly 0.5 to 1 ug was reverse transcribed using random hexamers. TCRdb redid the calling of the immunoSEQ multiplex PCR reads with MiXCR, one entry per CDR3 protein. The sample shows about 200,000 distinct CDR3 sequences, 85% to 95% of them seen only once. Study-wide results and limits: It was acknowledged by the study that relatively few individuals were included in its TCR sequencing and HLA analysis.

CD8+ and CD4+ T cells from blood underwent TCR beta sequencing. The study used healthy donors as controls matched for age and sex. TEMRA cells were FACS-enriched, with CD8+ and CD4+ T cells isolated negatively. This clonotype was counted once. No antigen is known for it. Trimming stripped 6 bases from V and 2 bases from J, with 19 bases between. CDR3 length equals 16 residues. Sample: CD4+ T cells from PBMCs. The V and J genes are TRBV12-3 or TRBV12-4 and TRBJ2-5, with D perhaps matching TRBD1 or TRBD2 (6 bases each). The TCR was taken from a human donor in good health. CDR3 amino acids: CASSDRGRRGQETQYF. The CDR3 bases are TGTGCCAGCAGCGACCGGGGGCGGCGGGGTCAAGAGACCCAGTACTTC.